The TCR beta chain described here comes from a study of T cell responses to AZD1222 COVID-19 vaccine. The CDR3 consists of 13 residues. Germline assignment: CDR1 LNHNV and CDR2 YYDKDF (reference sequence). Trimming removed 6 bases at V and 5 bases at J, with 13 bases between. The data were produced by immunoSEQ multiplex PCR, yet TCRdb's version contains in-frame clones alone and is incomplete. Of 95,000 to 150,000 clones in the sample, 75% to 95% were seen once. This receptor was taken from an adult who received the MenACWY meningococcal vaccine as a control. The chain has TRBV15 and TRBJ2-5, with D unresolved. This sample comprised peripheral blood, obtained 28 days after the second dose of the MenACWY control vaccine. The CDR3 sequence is CATSFGILETQYF. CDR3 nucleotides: TGTGCCACCAGTTTCGGCATTTTGGAGACCCAGTACTTC.